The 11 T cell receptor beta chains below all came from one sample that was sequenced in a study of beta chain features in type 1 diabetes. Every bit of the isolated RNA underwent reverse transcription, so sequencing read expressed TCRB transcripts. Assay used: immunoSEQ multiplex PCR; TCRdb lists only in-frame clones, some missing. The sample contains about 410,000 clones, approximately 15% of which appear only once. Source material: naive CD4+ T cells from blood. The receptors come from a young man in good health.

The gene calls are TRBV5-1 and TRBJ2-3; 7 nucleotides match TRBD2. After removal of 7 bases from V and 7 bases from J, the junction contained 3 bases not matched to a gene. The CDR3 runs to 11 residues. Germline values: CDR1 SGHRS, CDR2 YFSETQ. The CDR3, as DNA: TGCGCCAGCTCAGGGACTAATACGCAGTATTTT. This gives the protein CASSGTNTQYF. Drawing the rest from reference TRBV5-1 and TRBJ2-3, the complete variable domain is KAGVTQTPRYLIKTRGQQVTLSCSPISGHRSVSWYQQTPGQGLQFLFEYFSETQRNKGNFPGRFSGRQFSNSRSEMNVSTLELGDSALYLCASSGTNTQYFGPGTRLTVL.

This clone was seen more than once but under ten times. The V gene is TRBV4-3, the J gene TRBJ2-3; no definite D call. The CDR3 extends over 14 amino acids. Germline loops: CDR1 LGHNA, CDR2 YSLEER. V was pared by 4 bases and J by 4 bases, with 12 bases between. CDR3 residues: CASSRDGLSDTQYF. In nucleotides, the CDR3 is TGCGCCAGCAGCCGCGATGGGTTGTCAGATACGCAGTATTTT.

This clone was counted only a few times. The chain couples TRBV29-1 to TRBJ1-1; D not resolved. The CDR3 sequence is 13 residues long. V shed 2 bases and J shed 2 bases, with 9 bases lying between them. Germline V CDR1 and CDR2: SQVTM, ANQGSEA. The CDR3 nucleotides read TGCAGCGTTGAACTTTACCTTAACACTGAAGCTTTCTTT. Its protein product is CSVELYLNTEAFF. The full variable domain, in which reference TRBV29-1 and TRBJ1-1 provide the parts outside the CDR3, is SAVISQKPSRDICQRGTSLTIQCQVDSQVTMMFWYRQQPGQSLTLIATANQGSEATYESGFVIDKFPISRPNLTFSTLTVSNMSPEDSSIYLCSVELYLNTEAFFGQGTRLTVV.

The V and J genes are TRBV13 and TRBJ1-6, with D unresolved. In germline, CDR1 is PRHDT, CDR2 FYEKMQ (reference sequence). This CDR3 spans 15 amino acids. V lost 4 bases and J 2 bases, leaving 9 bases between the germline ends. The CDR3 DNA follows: TGTGCCAGCAGCTCTCTCGGAACCTATAATTCACCCCTCCACTTT. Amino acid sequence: CASSSLGTYNSPLHF.

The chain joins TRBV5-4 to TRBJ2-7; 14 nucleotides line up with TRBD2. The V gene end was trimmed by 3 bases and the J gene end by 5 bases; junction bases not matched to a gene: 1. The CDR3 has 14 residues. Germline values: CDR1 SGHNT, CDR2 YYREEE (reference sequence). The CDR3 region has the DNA TGTGCCAGCAGCTGGGGACTAGCGGGGGACGAGCAGTACGTC. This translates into CASSWGLAGDEQYV.

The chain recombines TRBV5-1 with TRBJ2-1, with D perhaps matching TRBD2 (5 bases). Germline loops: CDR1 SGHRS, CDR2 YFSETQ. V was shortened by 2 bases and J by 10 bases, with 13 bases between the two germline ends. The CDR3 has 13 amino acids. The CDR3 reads CASSFSDLYEQFF. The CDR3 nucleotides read TGCGCCAGCAGCTTCTCGGACTTATACGAGCAGTTCTTC.

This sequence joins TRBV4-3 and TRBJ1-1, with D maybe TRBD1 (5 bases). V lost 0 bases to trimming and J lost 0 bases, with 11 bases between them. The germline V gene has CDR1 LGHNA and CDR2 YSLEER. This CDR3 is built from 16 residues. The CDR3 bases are TGCGCCAGCAGCCAAGAACAGGTCTACTTGAACACTGAAGCTTTCTTT. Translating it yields CASSQEQVYLNTEAFF.

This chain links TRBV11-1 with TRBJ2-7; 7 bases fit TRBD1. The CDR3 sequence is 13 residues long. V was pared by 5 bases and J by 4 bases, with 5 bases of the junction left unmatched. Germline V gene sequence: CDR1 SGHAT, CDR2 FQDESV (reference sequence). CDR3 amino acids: CASSPDRDYEQYV. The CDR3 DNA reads TGTGCCAGCAGCCCCGACAGGGATTACGAGCAGTACGTC.

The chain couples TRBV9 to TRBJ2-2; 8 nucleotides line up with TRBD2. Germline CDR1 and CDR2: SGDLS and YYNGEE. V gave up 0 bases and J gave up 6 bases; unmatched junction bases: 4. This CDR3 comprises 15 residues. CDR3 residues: CASSVAGLESGELFF. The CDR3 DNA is TGTGCCAGCAGCGTAGCGGGACTAGAGTCCGGGGAGCTGTTTTTT.

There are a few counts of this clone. The CDR3 DNA follows: TGCAGCGTTGTCCCTCAGGGGGGGACATCGGCCCAGTACTTC. This codes for CSVVPQGGTSAQYF. The chain has TRBV29-1 and TRBJ2-5; D possibly uses TRBD1 or TRBD2 (7 bases each). The CDR3 length is 14 residues. Germline CDR1 is SQVTM and CDR2 is ANQGSEA. The ends were cut back, 4 bases at V and 9 bases at J, with 21 bases in the middle.

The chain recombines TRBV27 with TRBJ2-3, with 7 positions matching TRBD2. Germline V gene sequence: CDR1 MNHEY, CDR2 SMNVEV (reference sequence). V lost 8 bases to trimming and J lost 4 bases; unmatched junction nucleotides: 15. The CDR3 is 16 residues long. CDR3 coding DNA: TGTGCCAGCGTTGGCCGGGGCGGCGCGGGGGCAGATACGCAGTATTTT. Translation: CASVGRGGAGADTQYF.